These T cell receptor beta chains were read from a single sample in a study of beta chain features in type 1 diabetes. Sequencing was performed with immunoSEQ multiplex PCR; in TCRdb, only in-frame clones are kept and a portion is missing. The sample yields around 19,000 clones, approximately 50% seen once. Sequenced sample: stem cell memory CD4+ T cells from blood. The receptors were sampled from a man aged 18 to 29 in good health. The CDR3 runs from the conserved cysteine through the conserved F or W. D genes are given only for firm matches. Clone size is not always given. Where it is, it says once, few, many or a class for expanded clones.

TRBJ2-1	-	14	TRBV5-1	TRBD2	CASSPPGGYNEQFF	TGCGCCAGCAGCCCTCCGGGGGGCTACAATGAGCAGTTCTTC
TRBJ2-3	few	14	TRBV7-2	TRBD1	CASSWDRNTDTQYF	TGTGCCAGCAGCTGGGACAGGAACACAGATACGCAGTATTTT
TRBJ2-7	few	15	TRBV10-3	TRBD2	CAISENAGGSYEQYF	TGTGCCATCAGTGAGAATGCGGGAGGCTCCTACGAGCAGTACTTC
TRBJ1-1	-	14	TRBV19	TRBD1	CASSPDRDRTEAFF	TGTGCCAGTAGCCCTGACAGGGACCGGACTGAAGCTTTCTTT
TRBJ2-3	-	15	TRBV7-2	-	CASSLGAENTDTQYF	TGTGCCAGCAGCTTAGGAGCGGAGAACACAGATACGCAGTATTTT
TRBJ1-6	-	15	TRBV7-8	TRBD1	CASSQGQDGNSPLHF	TGTGCCAGCAGCCAGGGACAGGACGGGAATTCACCCCTCCACTTT
TRBJ2-5	few	17	TRBV11-2	TRBD2	CASSPRGEKARVETQYF	TGTGCCAGCAGCCCGCGGGGGGAGAAGGCTAGAGTAGAGACCCAGTACTTC
TRBJ2-4	-	15	TRBV7-9	TRBD2	CASSLTWRGKNIQYF	TGTGCCAGCAGCTTAACCTGGCGGGGGAAAAACATTCAGTACTTC
TRBJ2-7	-	16	TRBV5-6	TRBD2	CASSPVLAGGSYEQYF	TGTGCCAGCAGCCCCGTTTTGGCGGGAGGGTCCTACGAGCAGTACTTC
TRBJ2-7	-	16	TRBV4-3	TRBD1	CASSQSSTGTGKVQYF	TGCGCCAGCAGCCAATCTAGTACCGGGACAGGGAAAGTGCAGTACTTC
TRBJ1-3	-	17	TRBV18	-	CASSPQRPVVAGNTIYF	TGTGCCAGCTCACCCCAACGACCCGTAGTAGCCGGAAACACCATATATTTT
TRBJ1-1	once	15	TRBV7-9	-	CASSLRLGRGTEAFF	TGTGCCAGCAGCTTGAGGCTTGGCAGGGGCACTGAAGCTTTCTTT
TRBJ1-1	few	14	TRBV7-9	-	CASSPSGLGAEAFF	TGTGCCAGCAGCCCTTCCGGTCTGGGCGCTGAAGCTTTCTTT
TRBJ2-7	-	12	TRBV9	-	CASSPGPFEQYF	TGTGCCAGCAGTCCAGGGCCCTTCGAGCAGTACTTC
TRBJ1-3	few	18	TRBV18	TRBD1	CASSPKGQGIQSGNTIYF	TGTGCCAGCTCACCAAAAGGACAGGGTATACAATCTGGAAACACCATATATTTT
TRBJ1-3	-	16	TRBV28	-	CASSFWRGKTGNTIYF	TGTGCCAGCAGCTTCTGGAGGGGTAAAACTGGAAACACCATATATTTT
TRBJ2-2	few	12	TRBV5-1	-	CASSQGPGELFF	TGCGCCAGCAGTCAGGGTCCCGGGGAGCTGTTTTTT
TRBJ2-2	-	16	TRBV7-9	TRBD2	CASSMTSGSRTGELFF	TGTGCCAGCAGCATGACTAGCGGGAGTAGAACCGGGGAGCTGTTTTTT
TRBJ2-2	-	17	TRBV7-2	-	CASSLEGRGSPTGELFF	TGTGCCAGCAGCTTAGAGGGTCGGGGGTCGCCCACCGGGGAGCTGTTTTTT
TRBJ2-5	-	16	TRBV28	TRBD1	CASSPNDRGLEETQYF	TGTGCCAGCAGTCCGAACGACAGGGGGCTGGAGGAGACCCAGTACTTC
TRBJ2-4	-	14	TRBV9	-	CASSVSSIGDIQYF	TGTGCCAGCAGCGTGAGCAGCATAGGGGACATTCAGTACTTC
TRBJ2-7	few	16	TRBV4-3	TRBD2	CASSQELAGSDYEQYF	TGCGCCAGCAGCCAAGAGTTAGCGGGATCGGATTACGAGCAGTACTTC
TRBJ2-2	once	17	TRBV9	TRBD2	CASSYYLAGGYTGELFF	TGTGCCAGCAGCTACTATCTAGCGGGAGGGTACACCGGGGAGCTGTTTTTT
TRBJ1-1	few	15	TRBV18	-	CASSPLGGGDTEAFF	TGTGCCAGCTCACCACTAGGAGGGGGGGACACTGAAGCTTTCTTT
TRBJ1-1	few	18	TRBV7-2	-	CASSFGNRDPSGRTEAFF	TGTGCCAGCAGCTTTGGTAACAGGGACCCTTCAGGTCGAACTGAAGCTTTCTTT
TRBJ1-2	-	15	TRBV30	-	CAWSVVRLRLDGYTF	TGTGCCTGGAGTGTAGTACGGCTGCGGTTGGATGGCTACACCTTC
TRBJ2-1	few	15	TRBV28	TRBD2	CASSLSLAGNNEQFF	TGTGCCAGCAGTTTATCCCTAGCGGGAAATAATGAGCAGTTCTTC
TRBJ2-1	few	14	TRBV30	TRBD1	CAWAQGASYNEQFF	TGTGCCTGGGCACAGGGGGCCTCCTACAATGAGCAGTTCTTC
TRBJ2-3	-	12	TRBV7-2	-	CASRQGGDTQYF	TGTGCCAGCAGACAAGGAGGAGATACGCAGTATTTT
TRBJ1-3	-	18	TRBV11-2	TRBD1	CASSAGTGAMLSGNTIYF	TGTGCCAGCAGCGCAGGGACAGGGGCCATGCTCTCTGGAAACACCATATATTTT
TRBJ2-1	few	14	TRBV30	-	CAWIKRSSYNEQFF	TGTGCCTGGATTAAAAGGAGCTCCTACAATGAGCAGTTCTTC
TRBJ1-6	-	15	TRBV28	-	CASSLQAFNNSPLHF	TGTGCCAGCAGTTTGCAGGCGTTTAATAATTCACCCCTCCACTTT
TRBJ1-1	few	15	TRBV5-1	-	CASSLLRAGETEAFF	TGCGCCAGCAGCCTTCTACGTGCGGGGGAGACTGAAGCTTTCTTT
TRBJ2-7	few	15	TRBV28	TRBD1	CASSLVRGLRHEQYF	TGTGCCAGCAGTTTAGTCAGGGGGCTCCGCCACGAGCAGTACTTC
TRBJ1-1	-	13	TRBV7-9	-	CASSQGGDRQAFF	TGTGCCAGCAGCCAAGGAGGGGACCGACAAGCTTTCTTT
TRBJ2-5	-	18	TRBV4-2	-	CASSQESLLKTGLKTQYF	TGTGCCAGCAGCCAAGAAAGCCTACTTAAAACAGGGCTAAAGACCCAGTACTTC
TRBJ2-5	-	15	TRBV15	-	CATSRDPQGQETQYF	TGTGCCACCAGCAGAGATCCCCAGGGCCAAGAGACCCAGTACTTC
TRBJ1-1	-	18	TRBV7-9	-	CASSPRGMWGTGNTEAFF	TGTGCCAGCAGCCCTAGGGGCATGTGGGGCACAGGGAACACTGAAGCTTTCTTT
TRBJ2-2	-	15	TRBV13	-	CASSLVPRRPGELFF	TGTGCCAGCAGCTTAGTACCCCGGCGGCCCGGGGAGCTGTTTTTT
TRBJ2-1	few	13	TRBV9	-	CASSADWSREQFF	TGTGCCAGCAGCGCAGACTGGTCAAGGGAGCAGTTCTTC
TRBJ2-7	-	14	TRBV5-1	TRBD1	CASSPGQGVNEQYF	TGCGCCAGCAGCCCAGGACAGGGGGTAAACGAGCAGTACTTC
TRBJ2-2	few	18	TRBV7-9	TRBD1	CASSFLPGQGVSTGELFF	TGTGCCAGCAGCTTCCTACCGGGACAGGGGGTCAGCACCGGGGAGCTGTTTTTT